Presented here are 3 T cell receptor beta chains from one specimen sequenced in a study of OX40 agonist ivuxolimab in advanced cancers. Repertoires were generated with immunoSEQ multiplex PCR, while TCRdb's copy carries only in-frame clones and drops some. Among 15,000 to 20,000 clones listed, around 71% were seen once. The sequences come from CD4+ or CD8+ T cells sorted from blood, collected in a trial of the OX40 agonist ivuxolimab. Receptors originate from an adult with an advanced solid tumor such as melanoma, head and neck, liver or kidney cancer.

This chain uses TRBV29-1 with TRBJ1-1, with D maybe TRBD1 (6 bases). The V gene's germline CDR1 is SQVTM and CDR2 ANQGSEA. The CDR3 extends over 13 amino acids. Trimming pared 7 bases from V and 5 bases from J, leaving 17 bases between. DNA of the CDR3: TGCAGCGCCTTGACAGGTACTGGAACTGAAGCTTTCTTT. Protein: CSALTGTGTEAFF.

This rearrangement joins TRBV20-1 to TRBJ2-7; D call uncertain. Deletions cut 4 bases from V and 0 bases from J, with 1 base between. The CDR3 length is 10 residues. Germline CDR1 and CDR2: DFQATT and SNEGSKA (reference sequence). The CDR3 DNA sequence: TGCAGTGCTACCTCCTACGAGCAGTACTTC. Its protein product is CSATSYEQYF.

By frequency in the sample, this clone is medium-sized. The V gene is TRBV10-1, the J gene TRBJ2-3, with TRBD1 matching over 8 bases. CDR3 length: 12 residues. V shed 0 bases, J shed 11 bases, and the junction held 1 base outside the gene matches. Germline V gene lookup returns CDR1 WNHNN and CDR2 SYGVQD (reference sequence). The CDR3 is CASSESGQGQYF. In DNA form, the CDR3 reads TGCGCCAGCAGTGAGTCTGGACAGGGGCAGTATTTT.